This paragraph covers one T cell receptor beta chain sequence. Its specificity is not known. Time point in this sample: persistent/refractory GD, antithyroid drugs over 5 years with positive TRAb. Isolated PBMC RNA provided the starting material for the TCR library. Patient provenance is recorded as an endocrinology department in Xi'an, China. Library construction for TCR beta used iRepertoire HTBI primers and Arm-PCR of CDR3 regions. TCRdb itself ran the multiplex PCR reads through MiXCR, one entry per CDR3 protein. The profile shows under 450,000 distinct CDR3 sequences, about 20% of them singletons. The data derive from a study of regulatory T cells in long-lasting Graves disease. The study's findings and limits: With persistent disease, TRBV28, TRBJ1-2 and TRBJ2-5 were the favored segments.

Germline V lookup: CDR1 KGHSH, CDR2 LQKENI. This CDR3 spans 17 amino acids. V lost 5 bases, J lost 4 bases, and 20 bases lay in between. The receptor comes from a female donor with Graves disease. The material was peripheral blood mononuclear cells (PBMCs), obtained when the disease was refractory, from a patient treated with antithyroid drugs. This sequence joins TRBV18 and TRBJ2-2; D unclear. The CDR3 DNA reads as TGTGCCAGCTCAACGTCGGCCCAGAATTCGGGCACCGGGGAGCTGTTTTTT. Translated, it gives CASSTSAQNSGTGELFF.